This paragraph reports one T cell receptor beta chain. In the authors' workflow: Amplification of reference gene primers was used by the study to estimate nucleated cell counts. TCRdb keeps only in-frame clones here, not all; method: immunoSEQ multiplex PCR. D and trimming were read from the DNA, whereas the V and J calls and clone size are those reported in that table. This sample has around 160,000 clones, with about four fifths found just once. The sample originates from a study of blood T cell repertoires in COVID-19. Study context: Sites in the United States, Italy and Spain provided acute and convalescent COVID-19 samples. Sources were T cells, B-cell-depleted T cells, or PBMCs; the material itself was cDNA or gDNA.

The CDR3 loop spans 16 amino acids. Looked up from germline, CDR1 is SGHRS and CDR2 is YFSETQ. Germline trimming cut 0 bases from V and 2 bases from J; bases unmatched to any gene: 4. Sequencing was done on a sample of peripheral blood. The receptor was derived from a human donor with acute or convalescent COVID-19. The donor label of this sample is uncertain. V is TRBV5-1 and J is TRBJ2-3; 9 bases map to TRBD2. In DNA, the CDR3 is TGCGCCAGCAGCTTGGCGCGGGGGGGTCTCACAGATACGCAGTATTTT. Amino acid sequence: CASSLARGGLTDTQYF.